This TCR beta chain stems from a study of blood T cell repertoires in COVID-19. Produced via immunoSEQ multiplex PCR; TCRdb's table is partial and in-frame only. The repertoire includes roughly 280,000 clones, 80% to 90% of them detected once, and over 2% sits in the top ten. Germline values: CDR1 MNHEY, CDR2 SMNVEV (reference sequence). CDR3 size: 16 residues. Trimming removed 2 bases from V and 3 bases from J, with 14 bases in between. The V call is TRBV27, the J call TRBJ1-5; TRBD1 might be the D (5 bases). The sequence was obtained from a woman under 30 who had recovered from COVID-19. The sample comprised PBMCs or T cells enriched from blood (not recorded which). The CDR3 nucleotides read TGTGCCAGCAGTTTAGGAGCCAGGGTCGTCAATCAGCCCCAGCATTTT. This encodes CASSLGARVVNQPQHF.